This entry lists 10 T cell receptor beta chains sequenced from one sample in a study of blood T cell repertoires in COVID-19. Using immunoSEQ multiplex PCR, the repertoire was profiled, and TCRdb retains in-frame clones only, with some absent. The sample records some 250,000 clones, 70% to 75% being singletons. Sequencing used peripheral blood. These receptors originate from an elderly woman with acute or convalescent COVID-19.

The chain employs TRBV12-3 or TRBV12-4 and TRBJ1-2, with a weak D call TRBD1 (6 bases). Trimming left V 8 bases short and J 7 bases short, with 11 bases between. The CDR3 totals 11 residues. The CDR3 region has the DNA TGTGCCAGCGGCAACAGGGCTGGCTACACCTTC. Its protein product is CASGNRAGYTF.

This chain connects TRBV6-5 to TRBJ1-4; D is possibly TRBD1 (6 bases). This CDR3 has 16 residues. V was shortened by 0 bases and J by 8 bases, with 16 bases between the two germline ends. The germline V gene has CDR1 MNHEY and CDR2 SVGAGI. The chain's CDR3 is CASSYSKTGKREKLFF. The CDR3 DNA follows: TGTGCCAGCAGTTACTCAAAAACAGGGAAGCGGGAAAAACTGTTTTTT.

The chain employs TRBV5-4 and TRBJ2-7; 9 bases align to TRBD2. Germline CDR1 is SGHNT and CDR2 is YYREEE (reference sequence). Unmatched junction bases numbered 7, after V lost 4 bases and J lost 2 bases. This CDR3 is 15 amino acids long. As DNA, the CDR3 is TGTGCCAGCAGCACCCGAGTAGCGGGAGCCTACGAGCAGTACTTC. It yields the protein CASSTRVAGAYEQYF. Based on the CDR3 plus reference TRBV5-4 and TRBJ2-7, the full variable domain is ETGVTQSPTHLIKTRGQQVTLRCSSQSGHNTVSWYQQALGQGPQFIFQYYREEENGRGNFPPRFSGLQFPNYSSELNVNALELDDSALYLCASSTRVAGAYEQYFGPGTRLTVT.

The chain joins TRBV27 to TRBJ1-2, with TRBD1 matching 9 bases. Per the germline V gene, CDR1 is MNHEY and CDR2 is SMNVEV (reference sequence). The CDR3 sequence is 18 residues long. J lost 4 bases, V lost 6 bases, and 18 bases had no gene match. The CDR3 bases are TGTGCCAGCAGGCGAGCCGGGACAGGGACTCGGTGGGGCTATGGCTACACCTTC. This gives the protein CASRRAGTGTRWGYGYTF.

The J gene is TRBJ1-4, the V gene TRBV6-2 or TRBV6-3; D remains ambiguous. This CDR3 spans 15 amino acids. The germline V gene has CDR1 MNHEY and CDR2 SVGEGT. The V and J ends lost 6 bases and 1 base respectively, with 12 bases between them. The CDR3 nucleotides read TGTGCCAGCAGCCGAATAGGAGGAACTAATGAAAAACTGTTTTTT. This encodes CASSRIGGTNEKLFF.

The gene calls are TRBV3-1 (or the pseudogene TRBV3-2) and TRBJ1-2, with D unresolved. The CDR3 covers 14 residues. Germline lookup yields CDR1 LGHDT and CDR2 YNNKEL (reference sequence). Trimming stripped 4 bases from V and 5 bases from J, with 14 bases between. As DNA, the CDR3 is TGTGCCAGCAGCCCGTTGGTGGCGGAGTATGGCTACACCTTC. It yields the protein CASSPLVAEYGYTF.

The chain links TRBV4-1 to TRBJ1-2; 8 bases fit TRBD1. J gave up 4 bases and V 4 bases, and 8 bases lay outside the gene matches. There are 15 residues in the CDR3. In germline, CDR1 is MGHRA, CDR2 YSYEKL. The CDR3, as DNA: TGCGCCAGCAGCCTATCGACAGGGGACGCCTATGGCTACACCTTC. This encodes CASSLSTGDAYGYTF.

The rearrangement links TRBV2 to TRBJ2-7; D is undetermined. The CDR3 runs to 13 residues. Germline V gives CDR1 SNHLY, CDR2 FYNNEI. Trimming removed 6 bases at V and 4 bases at J, with 13 bases between. CDR3 in DNA: TGTGCCAGCAGAGCTTCGACACCTTACGAGCAGTACTTC. It encodes CASRASTPYEQYF.

CDR3 sequence (DNA): TGTGCCAGCAGCCAAACCAGCCAAGAGACCCAGTACTTC. Its translation is CASSQTSQETQYF. This rearrangement joins TRBV9 to TRBJ2-5; D is unresolved. V shed 4 bases and J shed 1 base, with 8 bases lying between them. Germline V gene data show CDR1 as SGDLS and CDR2 as YYNGEE. The CDR3 runs to 13 residues.

The chain uses TRBV10-1 and TRBJ2-5; possible D gene TRBD2, 6 bases. The germline V gene has CDR1 WNHNN and CDR2 SYGVQD (reference sequence). Deletions cut 0 bases from V and 5 bases from J, with 10 bases between. The CDR3 contains 14 residues. This CDR3 is CASSESRGRETQYF. The CDR3 region has the DNA TGCGCCAGCAGTGAGTCGCGGGGCCGGGAGACCCAGTACTTC.